A selection of T cell receptor beta chains follows, all from one sample in a study of cytomegalovirus exposure and HLA in healthy donors. Assay used: immunoSEQ multiplex PCR; TCRdb lists only in-frame clones, some missing. The sample lists about 78,000 clones; around 96% were seen once. Sequences were obtained from PBMCs. The origin of the receptors is a man between 18 and 29 years old in good health and CMV-seropositive. Each CDR3 is given with its conserved first and last residue. The order of the fields is J gene, D gene, CDR3 length, V gene, clone size, CDR3 DNA, CDR3 protein. A D gene is named only where the DNA matches it firmly. Some rows mark clone size as missing; the rest say once, few, many or name a class of expanded clone.

>TRBJ1-4|TRBD1|16|TRBV7-9|.
TGTGCCAGCAGCCCCAGGACAGGGGCAACTAATGAAAAACTGTTTTTT
CASSPRTGATNEKLFF
>TRBJ1-1|.|13|TRBV11-2|.
TGTGCCAGCAGCTTTAGTGGGCACAATGAAGCTTTCTTT
CASSFSGHNEAFF
>TRBJ2-7|TRBD2|16|TRBV4-1|.
TGCGCCAGCAGCCAGGACCACGCGGGAGCGGAGTACGAGCAGTACTTC
CASSQDHAGAEYEQYF
>TRBJ1-3|TRBD1|17|TRBV9|once
TGTGCCAGCAGCGCCAGGGGACAGGGGCCCGCTGGAAACACCATATATTTT
CASSARGQGPAGNTIYF
>TRBJ1-1|TRBD1|14|TRBV10-3|.
TGTGCCATCAGTGTTTCAGGGGGTCTCACTGAAGCTTTCTTT
CAISVSGGLTEAFF
>TRBJ2-3|TRBD1|15|TRBV5-1|once
TGCGCCAGCAGCCAGGGACAGACTAGCACAGATACGCAGTATTTT
CASSQGQTSTDTQYF
>TRBJ2-2|TRBD2|16|TRBV7-6|.
TGTGCCAGCAGCTTTATAGCGGGAGAATTTGCCGGGGAGCTGTTTTTT
CASSFIAGEFAGELFF
>TRBJ1-3|.|15|TRBV6-1|.
TGTGCCAGCAGTGAGGCCCCCTCCCCTGGAAACACCATATATTTT
CASSEAPSPGNTIYF
>TRBJ1-1|TRBD1|12|TRBV29-1|.
TGCAGCGCCGACAGGGGGAACACTGAAGCTTTCTTT
CSADRGNTEAFF
>TRBJ2-2|.|15|TRBV6-4|.
TGTGCCAGCAGTGCTTCCCGGGAACCCCCCGGGGAGCTGTTTTTT
CASSASREPPGELFF
>TRBJ1-2|.|17|TRBV11-2|.
TGTGCCAGCAGCAATTTAGTCGGTCGTCGTGACGGGTATGGCTACACCTTC
CASSNLVGRRDGYGYTF
>TRBJ2-5|.|13|TRBV27|.
TGTGCCAGCAGTTTAGTGGGGCGGGAGACCCAGTACTTC
CASSLVGRETQYF
>TRBJ2-1|TRBD2|15|TRBV5-8|.
TGTGCCAGCAGCTTGGTAGCGGGAGGCTCAAATGAGCAGTTCTTC
CASSLVAGGSNEQFF
>TRBJ2-1|.|13|TRBV15|.
TGTGCCACCAGCAGAGATCCCGGCAATGAGCAGTTCTTC
CATSRDPGNEQFF
>TRBJ1-5|TRBD1|15|TRBV5-1|.
TGCGCCAGCAGTCGGACAGGTGATAGCGATCAGCCCCAGCATTTT
CASSRTGDSDQPQHF
>TRBJ1-1|TRBD1|15|TRBV4-2|.
TGTGCCAGCAGCCATCCGGGACAGGGGAGCACTGAAGCTTTCTTT
CASSHPGQGSTEAFF
>TRBJ2-7|TRBD2|15|TRBV7-8|.
TGTGCCAGCAGCTTTCGCGGGAGGTCCTCCTACGAGCAGTACTTC
CASSFRGRSSYEQYF
>TRBJ1-5|.|15|TRBV6-6|.
TGTGCCAGCAGCATCGGGGGGTCGGGGGATCAGCCCCAGCATTTT
CASSIGGSGDQPQHF
>TRBJ1-4|.|13|TRBV25-1|.
TGTGCCAGCAGTGACAGAAGTAATGAAAAACTGTTTTTT
CASSDRSNEKLFF
>TRBJ2-7|TRBD2|15|TRBV5-1|.
TGCGCCAGCAGCTTGGTGGGACTAGCGGGAGACGAGCAGTACTTC
CASSLVGLAGDEQYF
>TRBJ2-7|.|13|TRBV9|.
TGTGCCAGCAGCGGGGTAGCGGTAGGAGAGCAGTACTTC
CASSGVAVGEQYF
>TRBJ1-2|TRBD1|15|TRBV9|.
TGTGCCAGCAGCTACGGACAGGGGGGACACTATGGCTACACCTTC
CASSYGQGGHYGYTF
>TRBJ2-1|TRBD2|16|TRBV4-2|.
TGTGCCAGCAGCCAAGCCTTAGCGGGGGGGGCAAGTGAGCAGTTCTTC
CASSQALAGGASEQFF
>TRBJ1-3|TRBD1|14|TRBV7-6|once
TGTGCCAGCAGCCGGACAGGGGTTGGAAACACCATATATTTT
CASSRTGVGNTIYF
>TRBJ2-7|TRBD2|14|TRBV2|.
TGTGCCAGCAGCCTGCGACTAGCGGCCTACGAGCAGTACTTC
CASSLRLAAYEQYF
>TRBJ1-3|.|16|TRBV6-5|.
TGTGCCAGCAGTTACTCCGACACCTTCTCTGGAAACACCATATATTTT
CASSYSDTFSGNTIYF
>TRBJ1-5|.|12|TRBV28|.
TGTGCCAGCAGTTGGGGGGATCAGCCCCAGCATTTT
CASSWGDQPQHF
>TRBJ1-2|.|16|TRBV7-9|.
TGTGCCAGCAGCCCTGGAGGGGCGGGCCTTCACTATGGCTACACCTTC
CASSPGGAGLHYGYTF
>TRBJ2-1|TRBD2|16|TRBV4-2|.
TGTGCCAGCAGCCAAGAGAGCGCCAGCGGGAGCAATGAGCAGTTCTTC
CASSQESASGSNEQFF
>TRBJ2-7|.|12|TRBV30|.
TGTGCCTGGAGTGGGACAAAATACGAGCAGTACTTC
CAWSGTKYEQYF
>TRBJ2-7|.|18|TRBV7-2|once
TGTGCCAGCAGCTTAGGTGGAGCGGTGGGAGGACCTGCCTACGAGCAGTACTTC
CASSLGGAVGGPAYEQYF
>TRBJ2-2|.|16|TRBV7-9|.
TGTGCCAGCACCGAACCATCGATTGTAGAACCCGGGGAGCTGTTTTTT
CASTEPSIVEPGELFF
>TRBJ1-3|.|14|TRBV7-9|once
TGTGCCAGCAGCTTAAGCCCCACTGGAAACACCATATATTTT
CASSLSPTGNTIYF
>TRBJ2-1|.|13|TRBV6-1|.
TGTGCCAGCAGTCGCAGGGACTACAATGAGCAGTTCTTC
CASSRRDYNEQFF
>TRBJ1-2|.|14|TRBV2|.
TGTGCCAGCAGTGTGTCGAACAGTAACTATGGCTACACCTTC
CASSVSNSNYGYTF
>TRBJ2-5|TRBD2|18|TRBV30|.
TGTGCCTGGAGTCCAGACGGGACTAGCGGGAGCTGGCGAGAGACCCAGTACTTC
CAWSPDGTSGSWRETQYF